This TCR beta chain originates from a study of human T cells and chemical hapten exposure. Points from the study as a whole: High-frequency TCRs, those above 1 in 1000, stayed the same after DPC sensitization.

Regarding time point: healthy volunteer bleed at 6 weeks. Extraction yielded total RNA from whole blood (unfractionated). Comments on this clonotype: What it binds is not known. A clone one base away is much larger, so this may be a read error.

For the library, individual cDNA molecules each received unique molecular identifiers. Per the original data handling: Samples held a median of around 96,000 TCRs, range roughly 20,000–750,000. Each CDR3 protein is one row after TCRdb ran MiXCR on the RACE reads. What appears here as the V and J calls and clone size reflects TCRdb's work, not the paper's. Counted here are around 35,000 distinct CDR3 sequences, approximately 5% occurring once; the ten biggest clones make up roughly 13%. This sequence was found in a human donor in good health. Some clones in this sample may be carry-over from other donors' samples. Sequencing used whole blood.

The DNA of the CDR3 is TGTGCCAGCAGCTTAGCCCCCCAGAACAGGTTTAGATATCCGGGACTAGGAGATACGCAGTATTTT. Encoded protein: CASSLAPQNRFRYPGLGDTQYF. This chain joins TRBV13 and TRBJ2-3; 8 bases align to TRBD2. The junction had 26 bases not matched to a gene; V was cut back by 1 base and J by 5 bases. The germline V gene encodes CDR1 PRHDT and CDR2 FYEKMQ (reference sequence). There are 22 residues in the CDR3.